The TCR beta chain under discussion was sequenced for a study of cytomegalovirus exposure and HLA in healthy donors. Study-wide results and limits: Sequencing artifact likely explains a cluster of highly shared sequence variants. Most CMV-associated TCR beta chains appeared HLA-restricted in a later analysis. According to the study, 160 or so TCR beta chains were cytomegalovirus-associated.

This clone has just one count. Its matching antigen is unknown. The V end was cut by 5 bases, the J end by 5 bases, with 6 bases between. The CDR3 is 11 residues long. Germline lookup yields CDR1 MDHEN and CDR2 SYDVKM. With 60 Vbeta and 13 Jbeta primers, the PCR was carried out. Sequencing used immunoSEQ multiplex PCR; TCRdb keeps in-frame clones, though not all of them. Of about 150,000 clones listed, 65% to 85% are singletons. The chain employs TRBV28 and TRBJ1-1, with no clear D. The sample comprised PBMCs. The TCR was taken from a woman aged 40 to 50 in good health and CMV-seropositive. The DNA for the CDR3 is TGTGCCAGCAGTCCCCGGACTGAAGCTTTCTTT. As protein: CASSPRTEAFF. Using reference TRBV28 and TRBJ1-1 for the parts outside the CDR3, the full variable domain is DVKVTQSSRYLVKRTGEKVFLECVQDMDHENMFWYRQDPGLGLRLIYFSYDVKMKEKGDIPEGYSVSREKKERFSLILESASTNQTSMYLCASSPRTEAFFGQGTRLTVV.